This T cell receptor beta chain was documented in a study of T cell responses to AZD1222 COVID-19 vaccine (dated by TCRdb to the early 2020s). For the study in its entirety: Because spike-specific TCR depth and breadth did not differ between the two schedules, AZD1222 recipients who got a second dose at roughly 4 weeks were pooled with those who got a second dose at roughly 12 weeks. TCR sequencing covered some 240 trial participants: approximately 200 given two doses of AZD1222 and 26 given two doses of MenACWY control vaccine. Enrollment into the trials was organized by age into subgroups of 18-55, 56-69 and 70-plus years, and those subgroups contained roughly 140, 27 and 60 TCR-sequenced participants, respectively.

The CDR3 numbers 12 residues from cysteine through phenylalanine. Only CDR3 DNA remains: 36 bases, in frame from the first base. Cut back by 2 bases and 4 bases, the V and J ends lie 4 bases apart. The CDR3 regions of human TCRbeta chains were analyzed by immunosequencing. Turning to the authors' computational methods: Repertoire TCRs were checked for matches against a reference library of SARS-CoV-2-specific TCRs that had been generated using the MIRA antigen-specificity platform. Breadth meant the fraction of unique TCRs that were SARS-CoV-2-associated, whereas depth meant the fraction of total T cells that were SARS-CoV-2-associated. Using the MIRA data, every spike-specific TCR was mapped to the spike region that the TCR reacted to and assigned to either a CD4 or a CD8 class. Log10-transformed breadth and depth values were compared by one-way ANOVA with Sidak's multiple comparisons tests. TCRdb carries this immuneACCESS record with in-frame sequences only. Its versions omit some clonotypes, under half of them owing to an unresolved V gene in the studies checked, with the rest unexplained. V, J and clone size derive from that table, while D and trimming were established from the DNA sequence. In all, the sample holds about 92,000 clones, and nearly 90% of those were seen once. Around 1.6% of the sample is in the top ten clones.

Explained via the paper, the time point label denotes: baseline before first vaccination. Vaccinee samples were obtained from the UK trials COV001 and COV002, which included a single-blind randomized controlled phase 2/3 trial of AZD1222 (ChAdOx1 nCoV-19) in healthy adults. Trial participant PBMC samples were collected at day 0 and day 28 after the second dose for TCRbeta chain sequencing. Overall study results and their limits: No day 14 peak-response samples were available, so repertoires were characterized only after the peak T cell response. A significant rise in spike-specific TCR breadth and depth was observed after two AZD1222 doses relative to day 0 and relative to MenACWY recipients. CD4 TCRs associated with the vaccine covered the entire spike protein, and the dominant responses were in regions 160-218 and 743-854. Nearly half of unique spike-specific TCRs reportedly recognized epitopes outside regions mutated in the B.1.351 and B.1.1.7 variants. Only five or six AZD1222 recipients were SARS-CoV-2 seropositive at baseline, limiting conclusions about previously exposed vaccinees. The 56-69-year group was small, and its depth increase did not reach significance, likely because of low power. Participants were mostly white British and included more females than males, and it was suggested by the authors that clonal diversity may have been underestimated.

Remarks on this clone: It lacks a known antigen. No base-level quality is on record; no much larger clone is a single base apart.

The rearrangement combines TRBV12-3 or TRBV12-4 with TRBJ2-3; the D gene is not confidently resolved. The sequenced sample was peripheral blood, obtained on day 0 of AZD1222 vaccination. This receptor was taken from an adult in good health. The CDR3 protein is CASSLFSDTQYF. The nucleotide sequence reads TGTGCCAGCAGTTTATTTTCAGATACGCAGTATTTT.